The entry below describes one T cell receptor (beta chain). Amplification used 60 V beta primers and 13 J beta primers. Here immunoSEQ multiplex PCR was the method, and the copy in TCRdb shows in-frame clones only, minus some. This repertoire shows about 82,000 clones, 70% to 90% found once; its top ten account for approximately 3%. The source of the sample is a study of glioma-infiltrating T cells after dendritic cell vaccination. Overall study: Autologous tumor lysate-pulsed dendritic cell vaccination was given between about 2003 and 2013.

The CDR3 has 13 amino acids. Trimming stripped 6 bases from V and 2 bases from J, with 7 bases between. Germline values: CDR1 MNHNS, CDR2 SASEGT. Sample: blood, taken before dendritic cell vaccination. The origin of this receptor is a human donor with glioblastoma. V and J are TRBV6-1 and TRBJ2-2; D not certain. The CDR3 sequence is CASRHPNTGELFF. The CDR3 DNA is TGTGCCAGCAGACACCCTAACACCGGGGAGCTGTTTTTT.